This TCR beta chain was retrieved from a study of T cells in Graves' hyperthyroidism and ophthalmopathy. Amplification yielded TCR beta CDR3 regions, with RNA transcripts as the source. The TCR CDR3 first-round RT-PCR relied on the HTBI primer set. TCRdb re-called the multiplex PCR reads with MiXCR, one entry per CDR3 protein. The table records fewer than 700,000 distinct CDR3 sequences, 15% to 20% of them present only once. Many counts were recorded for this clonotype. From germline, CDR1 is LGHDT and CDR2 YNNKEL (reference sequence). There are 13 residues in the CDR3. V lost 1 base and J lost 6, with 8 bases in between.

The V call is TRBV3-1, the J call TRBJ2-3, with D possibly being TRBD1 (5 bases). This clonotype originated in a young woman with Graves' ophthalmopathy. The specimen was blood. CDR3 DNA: TGTGCCAGCAGCCAAGTGGGGCCCGATACGCAGTATTTT. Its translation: CASSQVGPDTQYF.